The entry below gives a single TCR beta chain sequence along with its context. Its target is not known. Germline values: CDR1 LGHNA, CDR2 YNFKEQ. V lost 0 bases and J lost 7, with 10 bases in between. The CDR3 covers 13 residues. After isolation, RNA underwent reverse transcription to generate cDNA as the sequencing template. Libraries were prepared by immunoSEQ multiplex PCR; TCRdb keeps only in-frame clonotypes and omits some of them. The sample gives about 140,000 clones, 55% of which show up once; about 4.9% is in the top ten. The sample originates from a study of CD8+ T cells in alopecia areata. Study-wide results and limits: Sequence data from scalp samples additionally include resident alphabeta T cells of normal skin. Mice gave a clearer picture of TCR sharing than patients did, possibly for HLA-related reasons. It was lesional scalp, especially alopecia totalis/universalis, that showed higher clonality than normal scalp.

From PBMCs, CD4+ and CD8+ T cells were sorted. The TCR sequence derives from a human donor in good health. The source material was CD4+ T cells sorted from blood. This chain links TRBV4-2 with TRBJ2-7; D possibly matches TRBD1 or TRBD2 (5 bases each). The CDR3 loop reads CASSQDVGEEQYF. The CDR3 bases are TGTGCCAGCAGCCAAGATGTGGGGGAAGAGCAGTACTTC.